This TCR beta chain was recovered during a study of technical replicates of blood from a few donors. The repertoire was sequenced with immunoSEQ multiplex PCR; TCRdb's copy has only in-frame clones and lacks some. Of approximately 76,000 clones in the sample, 65% to 90% were seen once. The receptor was isolated from a human donor in good health. Some clones in this sample may be carry-over from other donors' samples. The sample comprised PBMCs.

The CDR3 sequence: CASGLGTGYGYTF. CDR3 nucleotides: TGTGCCAGCGGATTGGGAACGGGGTATGGCTACACCTTC. The V call is TRBV27, the J call TRBJ1-2; D gene uncertain. From germline, CDR1 is MNHEY and CDR2 SMNVEV (reference sequence). The CDR3 is made up of 13 amino acids. Trimming removed 8 bases from V and 5 bases from J, with 15 bases in between.